These T cell receptor beta chains were read from a single sample in a study of T cell changes during pregnancy in multiple sclerosis. Produced via immunoSEQ multiplex PCR; TCRdb's table is partial and in-frame only. The repertoire holds under 85,000 clones, roughly nine tenths seen once, with roughly 0.21% in the top ten. This specimen was CD4+ T cells from peripheral blood mononuclear cells, taken before pregnancy. The receptors here all came from a female donor with multiple sclerosis, enrolled in a pregnancy study. Each CDR3 is given with its conserved first and last residue. A D gene is named only where the DNA matches it firmly. Only part of the rows carry a size: once, few, many, or a class if the clone is expanded.

v_gene	d_gene	abundance	j_gene	CDR3aa	CDR3nt
TRBV30	.	.	TRBJ2-7	CAWSSLHEQYF	TGTGCCTGGAGCTCCCTCCACGAGCAGTACTTC
TRBV19	TRBD2	.	TRBJ2-7	CASSYSAGVPYEQYF	TGTGCCAGTAGTTACTCGGCGGGAGTCCCCTACGAGCAGTACTTC
TRBV15	.	.	TRBJ1-2	CATSRGTDSVRGYTF	TGTGCCACCAGCAGAGGGACAGACTCCGTCCGTGGCTACACCTTC
TRBV28	.	.	TRBJ2-7	CASSFIVSGTLSYEQYF	TGTGCCAGCAGTTTCATAGTGTCCGGGACTCTATCCTACGAGCAGTACTTC
TRBV19	TRBD2	.	TRBJ2-1	CASSQAGGPRNEQFF	TGTGCCAGTAGTCAAGCGGGAGGGCCTCGGAATGAGCAGTTCTTC
TRBV27	TRBD2	.	TRBJ2-1	CASSPLTSGRAHEQFF	TGTGCCAGCAGTCCCCTCACTAGCGGGAGAGCTCATGAGCAGTTCTTC
TRBV11-2	.	.	TRBJ1-5	CASSLDSQGQPQHF	TGTGCCAGCAGCTTAGACAGTCAGGGTCAGCCCCAGCATTTT
TRBV5-4	TRBD2	.	TRBJ2-1	CASSPPGTSGRGTYNEQFF	TGTGCCAGCAGCCCGCCTGGGACTAGCGGGAGGGGGACCTACAATGAGCAGTTCTTC
TRBV5-1	.	.	TRBJ2-3	CASSLSADTQYF	TGCGCCAGCAGCCTCTCAGCAGATACGCAGTATTTT
TRBV28	.	.	TRBJ1-5	CASAVPANNQPQHF	TGTGCCAGCGCGGTCCCAGCCAACAATCAGCCCCAGCATTTT
TRBV19	.	.	TRBJ2-7	CASSVKQGYSSYEQYF	TGTGCCAGTAGTGTCAAACAGGGTTACAGCTCCTACGAGCAGTACTTC
TRBV6-6	.	.	TRBJ1-2	CASSYPQGGYTF	TGTGCCAGCAGTTACCCCCAGGGCGGCTACACCTTC
TRBV4-2	TRBD2	.	TRBJ2-5	CASSQAGLAGKETQYF	TGTGCCAGCAGCCAAGCTGGGCTAGCGGGGAAGGAGACCCAGTACTTC
TRBV4-2	.	.	TRBJ2-1	CASSQDAAGFNEQFF	TGTGCCAGCAGCCAAGACGCGGCGGGGTTCAATGAGCAGTTCTTC
TRBV19	.	.	TRBJ2-7	CASSIDRGYEQYF	TGTGCCAGTAGTATAGACAGGGGTTACGAGCAGTACTTC
TRBV7-3	TRBD2	.	TRBJ2-3	CASSYNLAGGTDTQYF	TGTGCCAGCAGCTATAATCTAGCGGGGGGCACAGATACGCAGTATTTT
TRBV28	.	once	TRBJ2-5	CASSLGGVQETQYF	TGTGCCAGCAGTTTAGGCGGAGTACAAGAGACCCAGTACTTC
TRBV5-1	TRBD1	.	TRBJ1-2	CASSRLDREDNYGYTF	TGCGCCAGCAGCCGACTGGACAGGGAGGATAACTATGGCTACACCTTC
TRBV30	TRBD2	.	TRBJ2-2	CAWSSRGGPTGELFF	TGTGCCTGGAGTTCGCGGGGGGGCCCAACCGGGGAGCTGTTTTTT
TRBV5-8	.	.	TRBJ1-3	CASSLDRAHGNTIYF	TGTGCCAGCAGCTTGGACAGGGCCCATGGAAACACCATATATTTT
TRBV11-2	.	.	TRBJ2-5	CASSPQGAWGETQYF	TGTGCCAGCAGCCCACAGGGTGCGTGGGGAGAGACCCAGTACTTC
TRBV28	.	.	TRBJ1-5	CASRQGSQPQHF	TGTGCCAGCAGACAGGGCAGTCAGCCCCAGCATTTT
TRBV7-3	TRBD1	.	TRBJ1-2	CASSLTGGVDGYTF	TGTGCCAGCAGCTTAACAGGGGGCGTAGATGGCTACACCTTC
TRBV7-6	TRBD1	few	TRBJ1-5	CASSFGTGMGQPQHF	TGTGCCAGCAGCTTTGGGACAGGGATGGGTCAGCCCCAGCATTTT
TRBV19	.	.	TRBJ1-5	CAGGSGESNQPQHF	TGTGCCGGGGGGTCTGGGGAGAGCAATCAGCCCCAGCATTTT
TRBV5-1	.	.	TRBJ2-2	CASSSGPGNTGELFF	TGCGCCAGCAGCTCTGGACCGGGAAACACCGGGGAGCTGTTTTTT
TRBV2	.	.	TRBJ1-2	CASRRPPGKLLDNYGYTF	TGTGCCAGCAGACGACCGCCGGGTAAATTGTTAGATAACTATGGCTACACCTTC
TRBV29-1	TRBD1	.	TRBJ1-4	CSVGQGTATNEKLFF	TGCAGCGTTGGACAGGGGACCGCAACTAATGAAAAACTGTTTTTT
TRBV7-8	TRBD2	.	TRBJ2-1	CASSPLPGLHNEQFF	TGTGCCAGCAGCCCCCTTCCGGGACTACACAATGAGCAGTTCTTC
TRBV18	.	.	TRBJ2-1	CASSPQDAGGYEQFF	TGTGCCAGCTCACCGCAGGACGCGGGCGGCTATGAGCAGTTCTTC
TRBV18	.	.	TRBJ1-2	CASSLEEGNYGYTF	TGTGCCAGCTCGCTTGAGGAGGGAAACTATGGCTACACCTTC
TRBV7-9	.	.	TRBJ1-2	CASSSGQFPGRPSDGYTF	TGTGCCAGCAGCTCCGGACAGTTCCCGGGACGCCCATCTGATGGCTACACCTTC
TRBV6-1	.	.	TRBJ1-5	CASSEVIGGGNQPQHF	TGTGCCAGCAGTGAAGTTATAGGGGGAGGCAATCAGCCCCAGCATTTT
TRBV11-2	TRBD1	.	TRBJ1-1	CASSSQSAGGTEAFF	TGTGCCAGCAGCTCCCAGTCGGCAGGGGGCACTGAAGCTTTCTTT
TRBV9	TRBD2	.	TRBJ2-3	CASSVEAGATDTQYF	TGTGCCAGCAGCGTAGAAGCGGGGGCCACAGATACGCAGTATTTT
TRBV10-3	TRBD2	.	TRBJ2-7	CAISPTSGRADEQYF	TGTGCCATCAGTCCGACTAGCGGGAGGGCAGACGAGCAGTACTTC
TRBV19	TRBD1	.	TRBJ1-3	CASNSQGAGNTIYF	TGTGCCAGTAACTCCCAGGGGGCTGGAAACACCATATATTTT
TRBV30	TRBD1	once	TRBJ1-6	CAWADRVNYNSPLHF	TGTGCCTGGGCGGACAGGGTAAATTATAATTCACCCCTCCACTTT
TRBV19	TRBD1	.	TRBJ1-2	CASSIQTGVDNGYTF	TGTGCCAGTAGTATTCAGACAGGGGTCGACAATGGCTACACCTTC
TRBV28	.	once	TRBJ2-6	CATGGGGSSGANVLTF	TGTGCCACCGGGGGAGGGGGGAGCTCTGGGGCCAACGTCCTGACTTTC
TRBV18	TRBD1	.	TRBJ2-7	CASSPLSGTGLQEQYF	TGTGCCAGCTCACCCCTTTCCGGGACAGGGCTTCAGGAGCAGTACTTC
TRBV28	.	.	TRBJ2-1	CASSPVGVSSYNEQFF	TGTGCCAGCAGCCCGGTCGGGGTGAGCTCCTACAATGAGCAGTTCTTC
TRBV27	.	.	TRBJ2-3	CASSLSGGTDTQYF	TGTGCCAGCAGTTTATCGGGCGGCACAGATACGCAGTATTTT
TRBV4-2	.	once	TRBJ1-1	CASSQAGGRAYTEAFF	TGTGCCAGCAGCCAAGCTGGGGGGAGGGCTTACACTGAAGCTTTCTTT
TRBV5-1	.	.	TRBJ1-1	CASHVLGQSRGANTEAFF	TGCGCCAGTCATGTATTGGGCCAGTCTCGCGGGGCTAACACTGAAGCTTTCTTT
TRBV5-5	TRBD1	.	TRBJ1-5	CASSLDRGLNQPQHF	TGTGCCAGCAGCTTGGACAGGGGCCTCAATCAGCCCCAGCATTTT
TRBV19	.	once	TRBJ1-5	CASTTGRQPQHF	TGTGCCAGTACCACAGGGCGACAGCCCCAGCATTTT